The 4 T cell receptor beta chains listed next were all sequenced from one sample in a study of identical twins (TCRdb year 2016). The library was built by means of 5' RACE. Sequencing relied on an Illumina HiSeq 2000. TCRdb's own reprocessing of the public reads used fastp at Q25 and MiXCR and kept productive beta chains. CDR3 protein sequences are deduplicated, and each keeps its most common genes and DNA. A total of approximately 500,000 distinct CDR3 sequences appear in this sample, roughly 26% of them only once. The ten largest clones add up to around 3% of the sample. The sample was also linked to a second study, of T cells expressing NK-cell markers.

The sample taken for sequencing was CD4+ T cells sorted from blood. The source of these receptors is a woman aged 18-30 years in good health.

The V call is TRBV7-8, the J call TRBJ2-7, with TRBD2 identical over 14 bases. Germline CDR1 is SGHVS and CDR2 is FQNEAQ. V was clipped by 5 bases and J by 5 bases; unmatched bases: 11. The CDR3 has 17 residues. CDR3 nucleotide sequence: TGTGCCAGCAGCCGCGGGACTAGCGGGAGTTTGGGCCACGAGCAGTACTTC. It is translated as CASSRGTSGSLGHEQYF.

J is TRBJ2-1 and V is TRBV2; no clear D gene. The germline V gene encodes CDR1 SNHLY and CDR2 FYNNEI. The CDR3 spans 16 residues. With 5 bases removed from V and 0 bases from J, the gap between germline ends came to 14 bases. CDR3 region: CASSPHLVSSYNEQFF. The CDR3 bases are TGTGCCAGCAGTCCCCACCTGGTCAGCTCCTACAATGAGCAGTTCTTC.

The sample holds a few counts of this clonotype. This chain joins TRBV18 and TRBJ2-1; 7 nucleotides align to TRBD2. The germline gives CDR1 KGHSH, CDR2 LQKENI. The CDR3 spans 16 residues. The trim removed 6 bases at V and 0 bases at J, leaving 8 bases unmatched. CDR3 amino acids: CASSPQGGSSYNEQFF. DNA of the CDR3: TGTGCCAGCTCGCCCCAGGGCGGGAGCTCCTACAATGAGCAGTTCTTC.

This clonotype was counted a few times. The V call is TRBV20-1, the J call TRBJ2-4; D remains unclear. Germline values: CDR1 DFQATT, CDR2 SNEGSKA (reference sequence). The ends were cut back, 3 bases at V and 2 bases at J, with 8 bases in the middle. The CDR3 spans 13 residues. The CDR3 DNA reads as TGCAGTGCTAGTGTTGGTACCAAAAACATTCAGTACTTC. Amino acid sequence: CSASVGTKNIQYF.